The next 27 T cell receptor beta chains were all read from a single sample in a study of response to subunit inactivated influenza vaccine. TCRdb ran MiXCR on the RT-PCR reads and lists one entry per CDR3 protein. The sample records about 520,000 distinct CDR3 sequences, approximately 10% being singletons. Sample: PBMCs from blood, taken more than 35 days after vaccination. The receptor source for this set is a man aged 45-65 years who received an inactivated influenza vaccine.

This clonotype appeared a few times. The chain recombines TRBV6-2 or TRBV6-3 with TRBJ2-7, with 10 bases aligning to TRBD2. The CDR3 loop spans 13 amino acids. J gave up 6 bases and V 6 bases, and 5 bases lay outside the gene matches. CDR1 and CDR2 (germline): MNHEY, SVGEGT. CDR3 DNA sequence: TGTGCCAGCAGCGATAGCGGGAGGCGCGAGCAGTACTTC. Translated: CASSDSGRREQYF.

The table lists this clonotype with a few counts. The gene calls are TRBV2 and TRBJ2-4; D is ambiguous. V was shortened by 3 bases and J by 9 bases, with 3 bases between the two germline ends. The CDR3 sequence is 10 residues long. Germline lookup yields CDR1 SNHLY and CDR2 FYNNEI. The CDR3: CASSEGIQYF. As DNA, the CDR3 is TGTGCCAGCAGTGAGGGCATTCAGTACTTC.

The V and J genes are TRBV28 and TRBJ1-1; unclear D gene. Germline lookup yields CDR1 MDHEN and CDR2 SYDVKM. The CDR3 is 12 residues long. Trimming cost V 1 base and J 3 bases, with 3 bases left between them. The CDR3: CASSLLYTEAFF. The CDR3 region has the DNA TGTGCCAGCAGTTTATTGTACACTGAAGCTTTCTTT.

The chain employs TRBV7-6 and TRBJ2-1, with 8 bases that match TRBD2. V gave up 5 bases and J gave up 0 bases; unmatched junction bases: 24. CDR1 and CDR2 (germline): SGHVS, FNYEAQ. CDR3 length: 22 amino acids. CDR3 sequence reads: CASSPDVTWSSGPLSSYNEQFF. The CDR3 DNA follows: TGTGCCAGCAGCCCCGACGTCACCTGGTCTAGCGGGCCCCTGAGCTCCTACAATGAGCAGTTCTTC.

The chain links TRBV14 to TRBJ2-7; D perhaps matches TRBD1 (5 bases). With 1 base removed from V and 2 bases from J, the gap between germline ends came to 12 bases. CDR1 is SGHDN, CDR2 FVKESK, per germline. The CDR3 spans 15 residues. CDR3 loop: CASSQVQGQAYEQYF. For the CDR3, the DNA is TGTGCCAGCAGCCAAGTTCAGGGTCAGGCCTACGAGCAGTACTTC.

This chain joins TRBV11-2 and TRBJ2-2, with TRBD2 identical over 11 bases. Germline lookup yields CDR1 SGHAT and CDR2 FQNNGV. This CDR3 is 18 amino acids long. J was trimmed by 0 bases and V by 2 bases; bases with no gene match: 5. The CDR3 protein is CASSLRLAGYANTGELFF. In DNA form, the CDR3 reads TGTGCCAGCAGCTTAAGACTAGCGGGGTACGCGAACACCGGGGAGCTGTTTTTT.

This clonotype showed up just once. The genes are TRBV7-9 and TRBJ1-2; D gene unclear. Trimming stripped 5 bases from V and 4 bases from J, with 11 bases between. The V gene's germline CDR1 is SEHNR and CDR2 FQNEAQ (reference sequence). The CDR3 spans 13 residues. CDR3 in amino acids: CASSPVHIYGYTF. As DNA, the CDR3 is TGTGCCAGCAGCCCCGTACATATCTATGGCTACACCTTC.

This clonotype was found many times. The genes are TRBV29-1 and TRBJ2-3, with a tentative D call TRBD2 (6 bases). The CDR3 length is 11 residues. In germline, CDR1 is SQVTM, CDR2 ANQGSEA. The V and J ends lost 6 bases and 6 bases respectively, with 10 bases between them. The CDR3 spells CSVGGRDTQYF. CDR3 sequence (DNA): TGCAGCGTCGGGGGACGGGATACGCAGTATTTT.

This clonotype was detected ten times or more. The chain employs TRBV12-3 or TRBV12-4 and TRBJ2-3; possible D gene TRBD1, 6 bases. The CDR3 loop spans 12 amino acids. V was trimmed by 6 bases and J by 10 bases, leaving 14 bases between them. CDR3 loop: CASSPSQGSQYF. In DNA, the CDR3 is TGTGCCAGCAGCCCAAGTCAGGGGTCGCAGTATTTT.

CDR3 bases: TGCGCCAGCAGCCCTTGGCCCGGGACAGGATCCTACAATGAGCAGTTCTTC. Translating gives CASSPWPGTGSYNEQFF. V and J are TRBV5-1 and TRBJ2-1; 8 bases are shared with TRBD1. Germline assignment: CDR1 SGHRS and CDR2 YFSETQ. This CDR3 region has 17 residues. Losses at the gene ends were 4 bases for V and 1 base for J; bases not matched to a gene: 10.

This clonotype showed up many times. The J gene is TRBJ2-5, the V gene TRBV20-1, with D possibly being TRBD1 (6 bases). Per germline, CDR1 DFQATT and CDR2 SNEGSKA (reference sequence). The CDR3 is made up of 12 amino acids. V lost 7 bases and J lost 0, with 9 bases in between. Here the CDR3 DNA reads TGCAGTGGGGGGCAAAACCAAGAGACCCAGTACTTC. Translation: CSGGQNQETQYF.

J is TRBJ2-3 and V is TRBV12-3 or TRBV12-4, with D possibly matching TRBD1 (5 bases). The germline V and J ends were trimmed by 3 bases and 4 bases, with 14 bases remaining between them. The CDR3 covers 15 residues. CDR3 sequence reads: CASSLGLGVPDTQYF. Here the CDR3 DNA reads TGTGCCAGCAGTTTGGGCCTAGGGGTTCCAGATACGCAGTATTTT.

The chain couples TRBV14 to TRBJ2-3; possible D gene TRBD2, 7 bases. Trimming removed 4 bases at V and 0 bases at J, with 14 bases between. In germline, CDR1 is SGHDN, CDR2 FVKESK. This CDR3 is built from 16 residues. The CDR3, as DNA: TGTGCCAGCAGCCGTTCGGCGGGGGCCAGCACAGATACGCAGTATTTT. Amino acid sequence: CASSRSAGASTDTQYF.

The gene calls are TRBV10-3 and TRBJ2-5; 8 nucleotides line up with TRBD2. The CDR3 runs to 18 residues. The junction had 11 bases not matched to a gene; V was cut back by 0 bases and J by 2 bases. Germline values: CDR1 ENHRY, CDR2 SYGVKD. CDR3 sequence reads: CAISESSGGLAGQETQYF. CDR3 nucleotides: TGTGCCATCAGTGAGTCATCGGGAGGGCTAGCGGGTCAAGAGACCCAGTACTTC.

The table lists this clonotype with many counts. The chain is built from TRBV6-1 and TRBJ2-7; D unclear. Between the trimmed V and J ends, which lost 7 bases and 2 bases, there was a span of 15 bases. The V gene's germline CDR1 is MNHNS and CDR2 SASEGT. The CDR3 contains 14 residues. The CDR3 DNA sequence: TGTGCCAGCACTGCAGGCAAGGGAACCTACGAGCAGTACTTC. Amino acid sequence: CASTAGKGTYEQYF.

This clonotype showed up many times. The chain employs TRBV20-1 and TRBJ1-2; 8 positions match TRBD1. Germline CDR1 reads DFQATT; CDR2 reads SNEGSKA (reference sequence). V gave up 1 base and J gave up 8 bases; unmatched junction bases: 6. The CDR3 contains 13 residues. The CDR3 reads CSARAHDRGGYTF. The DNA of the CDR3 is TGCAGTGCTAGAGCCCACGACAGGGGCGGCTACACCTTC.

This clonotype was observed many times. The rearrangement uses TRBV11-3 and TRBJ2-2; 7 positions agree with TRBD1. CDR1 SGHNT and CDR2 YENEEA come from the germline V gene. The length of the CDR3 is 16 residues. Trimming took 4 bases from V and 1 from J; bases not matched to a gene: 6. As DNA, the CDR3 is TGTGCCAGCAGCTCGTGGGACAGCTTGAACACCGGGGAGCTGTTTTTT. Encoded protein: CASSSWDSLNTGELFF.

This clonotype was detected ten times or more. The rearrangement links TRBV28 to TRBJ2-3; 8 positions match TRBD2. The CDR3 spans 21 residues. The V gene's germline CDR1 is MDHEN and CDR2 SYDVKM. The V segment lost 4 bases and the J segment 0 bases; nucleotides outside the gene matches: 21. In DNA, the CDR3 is TGTGCCAGCAGTTCCCCCCTCGGTCTTATGATAGCGGGGCCGAGCACAGATACGCAGTATTTT. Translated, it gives CASSSPLGLMIAGPSTDTQYF.

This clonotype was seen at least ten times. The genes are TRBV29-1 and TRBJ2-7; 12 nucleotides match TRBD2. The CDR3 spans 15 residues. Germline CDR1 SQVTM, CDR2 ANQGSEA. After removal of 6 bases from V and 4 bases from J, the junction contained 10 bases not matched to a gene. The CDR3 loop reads CSVANGLAGRYEQYF. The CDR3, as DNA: TGCAGCGTCGCAAACGGACTAGCGGGACGGTACGAGCAGTACTTC.

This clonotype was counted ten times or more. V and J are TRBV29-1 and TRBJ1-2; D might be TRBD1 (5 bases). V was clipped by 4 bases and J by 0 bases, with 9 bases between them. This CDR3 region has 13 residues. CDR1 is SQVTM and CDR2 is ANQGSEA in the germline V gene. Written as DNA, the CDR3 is TGCAGCGTTGGGGGACGGACTAACTATGGCTACACCTTC. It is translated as CSVGGRTNYGYTF. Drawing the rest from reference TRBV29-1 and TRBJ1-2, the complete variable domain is SAVISQKPSRDICQRGTSLTIQCQVDSQVTMMFWYRQQPGQSLTLIATANQGSEATYESGFVIDKFPISRPNLTFSTLTVSNMSPEDSSIYLCSVGGRTNYGYTFGSGTRLTVV.

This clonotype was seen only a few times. CDR3 nucleotides: TGTGCCAGCAGTTTGCAGCACTCTGGAAACACCATATATTTT. This encodes CASSLQHSGNTIYF. The chain links TRBV12-3 or TRBV12-4 to TRBJ1-3, with D unclear. V was trimmed by 3 bases and J by 0 bases, leaving 6 bases between them. The CDR3 covers 14 residues.

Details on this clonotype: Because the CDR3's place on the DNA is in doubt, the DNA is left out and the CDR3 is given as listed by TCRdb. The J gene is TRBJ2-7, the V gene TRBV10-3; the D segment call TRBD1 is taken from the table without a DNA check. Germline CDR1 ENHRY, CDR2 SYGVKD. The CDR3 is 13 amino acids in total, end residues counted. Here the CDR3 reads CAISERVGAGAFF.

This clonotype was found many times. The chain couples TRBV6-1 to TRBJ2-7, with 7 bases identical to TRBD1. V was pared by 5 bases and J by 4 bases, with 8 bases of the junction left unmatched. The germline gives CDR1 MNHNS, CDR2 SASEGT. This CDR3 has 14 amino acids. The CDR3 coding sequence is TGTGCCAGCAGTCCGACAGGGTTGGTATACGAGCAGTACTTC. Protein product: CASSPTGLVYEQYF.

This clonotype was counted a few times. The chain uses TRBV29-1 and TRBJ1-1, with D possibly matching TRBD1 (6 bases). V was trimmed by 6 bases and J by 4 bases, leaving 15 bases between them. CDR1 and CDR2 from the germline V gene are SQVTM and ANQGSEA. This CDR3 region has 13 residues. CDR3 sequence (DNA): TGCAGCGTGACTCAACAGGGATCCACTGAAGCTTTCTTT. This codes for CSVTQQGSTEAFF.

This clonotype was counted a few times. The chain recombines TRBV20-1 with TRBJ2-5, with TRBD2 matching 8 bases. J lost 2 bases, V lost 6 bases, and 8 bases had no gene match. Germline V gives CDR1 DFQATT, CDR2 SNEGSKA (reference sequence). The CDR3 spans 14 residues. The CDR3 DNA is TGCAGTGCCGTCTGGACTAGCCTACAAGAGACCCAGTACTTC. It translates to CSAVWTSLQETQYF.

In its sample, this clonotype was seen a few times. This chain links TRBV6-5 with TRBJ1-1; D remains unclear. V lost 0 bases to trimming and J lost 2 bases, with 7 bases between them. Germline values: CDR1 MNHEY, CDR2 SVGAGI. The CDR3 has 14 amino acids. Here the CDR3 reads CASSYSARNTEAFF. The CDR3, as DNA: TGTGCCAGCAGTTACTCGGCCAGAAACACTGAAGCTTTCTTT.

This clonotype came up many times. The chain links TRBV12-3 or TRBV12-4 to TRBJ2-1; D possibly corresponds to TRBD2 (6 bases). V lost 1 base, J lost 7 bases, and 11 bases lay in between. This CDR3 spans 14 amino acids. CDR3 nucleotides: TGTGCCAGCAGTTTAGGTTGGGGAGGAAATGAGCAGTTCTTC. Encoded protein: CASSLGWGGNEQFF.